A single sample is the source of the 31 T cell receptor beta chains below, sequenced in a study of blood T cell repertoires in COVID-19. The repertoire was sequenced with immunoSEQ multiplex PCR; TCRdb's copy has only in-frame clones and lacks some. The sample contains around 450,000 clones, around 89% of which appear only once. Specimen: peripheral blood. These receptors were obtained from a young woman with acute or convalescent COVID-19.

The rearrangement uses TRBV12-5 and TRBJ2-7, with D possibly being TRBD1 (6 bases). CDR3 length: 13 residues. V was trimmed by 2 bases and J by 9 bases, leaving 14 bases between them. Germline V CDR1 and CDR2: LGHNT, FRNRAP. CDR3 sequence: CASGLIGQWRQYF. The DNA for the CDR3 is TGTGCTAGTGGTTTGATCGGACAGTGGAGGCAGTACTTC.

The chain is built from TRBV6-6 and TRBJ1-5; D not resolved. This CDR3 spans 14 amino acids. With 6 bases removed from V and 0 bases from J, the gap between germline ends came to 9 bases. Germline lookup yields CDR1 MNHNY and CDR2 SVGAGI (reference sequence). The CDR3 reads CASSKTSSNQPQHF. DNA for the CDR3: TGTGCCAGCAGCAAGACAAGTAGCAATCAGCCCCAGCATTTT.

The chain links TRBV5-4 to TRBJ1-1, with D perhaps TRBD1 (6 bases). Germline CDR1 and CDR2: SGHNT and YYREEE (reference sequence). V lost 4 bases, J lost 1 base, and 14 bases lay in between. There are 15 residues in the CDR3. CDR3 loop: CASSTRQAGNTEAFF. In DNA, the CDR3 is TGTGCCAGCAGCACCCGACAGGCGGGGAACACTGAAGCTTTCTTT.

This chain connects TRBV28 to TRBJ1-5, with D hard to call. Trimming shortened V by 0 bases and J by 5 bases, and 8 bases separated the two germline ends. The CDR3 loop spans 14 amino acids. Germline CDR1 and CDR2: MDHEN and SYDVKM. The CDR3 reads CASSLWGRDQPQHF. The CDR3 bases are TGTGCCAGCAGTTTATGGGGCAGAGATCAGCCCCAGCATTTT. The entire variable domain, with the rest obtained from reference TRBV28 and TRBJ1-5, is as follows: DVKVTQSSRYLVKRTGEKVFLECVQDMDHENMFWYRQDPGLGLRLIYFSYDVKMKEKGDIPEGYSVSREKKERFSLILESASTNQTSMYLCASSLWGRDQPQHFGDGTRLSIL.

This clone was recorded once. This chain connects TRBV19 to TRBJ1-6; D is unresolved. V shed 6 bases and J shed 6 bases, with 18 bases lying between them. The CDR3 sequence is 16 residues long. Germline values: CDR1 LNHDA, CDR2 SQIVND (reference sequence). This CDR3 is CASSGIRSGVNSPLHF. For the CDR3, the DNA is TGTGCCAGTAGCGGGATACGGAGCGGGGTTAATTCACCCCTCCACTTT. Full variable domain (outside the CDR3, taken from reference TRBV19 and TRBJ1-6): DGGITQSPKYLFRKEGQNVTLSCEQNLNHDAMYWYRQDPGQGLRLIYYSQIVNDFQKGDIAEGYSVSREKKESFPLTVTSAQKNPTAFYLCASSGIRSGVNSPLHFGNGTRLTVT.

This clone was seen just once. The gene calls are TRBV27 and TRBJ1-5; D gene unclear. Trimming removed 0 bases from V and 9 bases from J, with 9 bases in between. The length of the CDR3 is 13 residues. CDR1 MNHEY and CDR2 SMNVEV come from the germline V gene (reference sequence). The CDR3 bases are TGTGCCAGCAGTTTATCTAGCGTTGGGCCCCAGCATTTT. Translating it yields CASSLSSVGPQHF.

The V call is TRBV5-1, the J call TRBJ1-5; a weak D match, TRBD1 (5 bases). Germline values: CDR1 SGHRS, CDR2 YFSETQ. The CDR3 extends over 15 amino acids. Deletions cut 3 bases from V and 3 bases from J, with 13 bases between. CDR3 amino acids: CASSSDMHPNQPQHF. The CDR3 DNA reads TGCGCCAGCAGCTCGGACATGCATCCCAATCAGCCCCAGCATTTT.

This clone was seen a single time. DNA for the CDR3: TGTGCCAGCTCAAGACAGAAAAACACTGAAGCTTTCTTT. It codes for CASSRQKNTEAFF. The chain carries TRBV18 and TRBJ1-1; tentative D call: TRBD1 (5 bases). The length of the CDR3 is 13 residues. V lost 5 bases and J 2 bases, leaving 9 bases between the germline ends. Germline V gives CDR1 KGHSH, CDR2 LQKENI. The full variable domain, rest sourced from reference TRBV18 and TRBJ1-1, is NAGVMQNPRHLVRRRGQEARLRCSPMKGHSHVYWYRQLPEEGLKFMVYLQKENIIDESGMPKERFSAEFPKEGPSILRIQQVVRGDSAAYFCASSRQKNTEAFFGQGTRLTVV.

The chain combines TRBV14 with TRBJ2-2; no definite D call. Germline V gives CDR1 SGHDN, CDR2 FVKESK. V lost 4 bases and J lost 4, with 7 bases in between. The CDR3 length is 13 residues. CDR3 region: CASSLQITGELFF. DNA of the CDR3: TGTGCCAGCAGCCTCCAAATCACCGGGGAGCTGTTTTTT.

The chain carries TRBV15 and TRBJ2-7, with D tentatively TRBD1 (6 bases). Germline V CDR1 and CDR2: LNHNV, YYDKDF (reference sequence). The CDR3 has 14 amino acids. V was trimmed by 8 bases and J by 0 bases, leaving 14 bases between them. This CDR3 reads CATGATGNSYEQYF. DNA of the CDR3: TGTGCCACCGGGGCGACAGGAAACTCCTACGAGCAGTACTTC.

The CDR3 DNA follows: TGTGCCAGCAGCTTTACAGGGGATTCACCCCTCCACTTT. Translated, it gives CASSFTGDSPLHF. The chain has TRBV28 and TRBJ1-6, with 7 bases fitting TRBD1. V shed 6 bases, J shed 8 bases, and the junction held 4 bases outside the gene matches. Germline V gives CDR1 MDHEN, CDR2 SYDVKM. The CDR3 is made up of 13 amino acids.

This chain connects TRBV4-2 to TRBJ2-1; 14 bases match TRBD2. In germline, CDR1 is LGHNA, CDR2 YNFKEQ. J gave up 9 bases and V 4 bases, and 8 bases lay outside the gene matches. The CDR3 is 16 residues long. CDR3 DNA sequence: TGTGCCAGCAGCCCGACGACTAGCGGGGGGGCGGGTGAGCAGTTCTTC. Protein sequence: CASSPTTSGGAGEQFF.

The gene calls are TRBV18 and TRBJ1-2; D gene ambiguous. Per the germline V gene, CDR1 is KGHSH and CDR2 is LQKENI. V lost 4 bases and J lost 2, with 8 bases in between. There are 13 residues in the CDR3. DNA for the CDR3: TGTGCCAGCTCACGCTCGGGGAACTATGGCTACACCTTC. This codes for CASSRSGNYGYTF.

The chain carries TRBV28 and TRBJ1-1; D call uncertain. This CDR3 region has 15 residues. V was clipped by 3 bases and J by 10 bases, with 21 bases between them. Germline V gene data show CDR1 as MDHEN and CDR2 as SYDVKM. DNA of the CDR3: TGTGCCAGCAGTTTTGGTTTGGTGGGCCTCGTTGGAGCTTTCTTT. Translating gives CASSFGLVGLVGAFF.

This rearrangement joins TRBV5-1 to TRBJ2-5, with D maybe TRBD1 (6 bases). Between the trimmed V and J ends, which lost 1 base and 5 bases, there was a span of 15 bases. The CDR3 has 15 amino acids. Germline CDR1 SGHRS, CDR2 YFSETQ. CDR3: CASSLSSQGSETQYF. The CDR3 nucleotides read TGCGCCAGCAGCTTGAGCTCGCAGGGGTCGGAGACCCAGTACTTC.

The chain links TRBV9 to TRBJ1-2; D is uncertain. Germline assignment: CDR1 SGDLS and CDR2 YYNGEE. The CDR3 runs 15 residues. Trimming cost V 3 bases and J 4 bases, with 16 bases left between them. CDR3 loop: CASSALDGVGYGYTF. The CDR3 DNA reads as TGTGCCAGCAGCGCACTAGACGGGGTAGGCTATGGCTACACCTTC.

The chain employs TRBV2 and TRBJ2-2; 8 bases align to TRBD1. Germline loops: CDR1 SNHLY, CDR2 FYNNEI. V lost 3 bases and J lost 6; bases outside the gene matches: 6. The CDR3 runs 15 residues. CDR3 coding DNA: TGTGCCAGCAGTGACAGGGGGCTGAGGGCCGGGGAGCTGTTTTTT. It codes for CASSDRGLRAGELFF.

The chain employs TRBV30 and TRBJ1-1, with TRBD1 matching over 7 bases. V dropped 7 bases and J dropped 1; count of bases not matched to a gene: 12. Germline-derived CDR1 and CDR2 are GTSNPN and SVGIG (reference sequence). The CDR3 contains 15 residues. The CDR3 coding sequence is TGTGCCTACTCCCCACAGGGGTGGAGGAACACTGAAGCTTTCTTT. Its translation is CAYSPQGWRNTEAFF.

This chain uses TRBV19 with TRBJ2-1; TRBD2 matches at 12 bases. In germline, CDR1 is LNHDA, CDR2 SQIVND (reference sequence). The CDR3 loop spans 15 amino acids. J gave up 5 bases and V 6 bases, and 5 bases lay outside the gene matches. The CDR3 loop reads CASSFLAGGHNEQFF. The CDR3 DNA follows: TGTGCCAGTAGCTTTCTAGCGGGGGGGCACAATGAGCAGTTCTTC.

The chain combines TRBV13 with TRBJ2-5; unclear D gene. Trimming cost V 0 bases and J 2 bases, with 7 bases left between them. The germline V gene has CDR1 PRHDT and CDR2 FYEKMQ (reference sequence). The CDR3 loop spans 14 amino acids. As DNA, the CDR3 is TGTGCCAGCAGCTTAGGCAGAGGACAAGAGACCCAGTACTTC. Its protein product is CASSLGRGQETQYF.

The gene calls are TRBV9 and TRBJ1-2; no clear D gene. CDR1 SGDLS and CDR2 YYNGEE come from the germline V gene. V gave up 4 bases and J gave up 8 bases, with 21 bases separating them. The length of the CDR3 is 15 residues. The chain's CDR3 is CASSSTFTPGNGYTF. The CDR3 nucleotides are TGTGCCAGCAGCTCCACCTTTACTCCAGGTAACGGCTACACCTTC.

CDR3 nucleotide sequence: TGTGCCAGCAGCTTAGCCGGGGGGGCAGGAGATACGCAGTATTTT. Protein product: CASSLAGGAGDTQYF. V is TRBV13 and J is TRBJ2-3; TRBD2 agrees at 8 bases. Germline V gene sequence: CDR1 PRHDT, CDR2 FYEKMQ (reference sequence). CDR3 length equals 15 residues. V lost 1 base to trimming and J lost 5 bases; unmatched junction nucleotides: 5.

J is TRBJ2-3 and V is TRBV7-3; TRBD2 agrees at 7 bases. Trimming at V came to 3 bases and at J to 2 bases, leaving 5 bases not matched to a gene. Germline V gene data show CDR1 as SGHTA and CDR2 as FQGTGA. The CDR3 totals 15 residues. CDR3 DNA sequence: TGTGCCAGCAGCTTCGGCGGGGGATCCACAGATACGCAGTATTTT. Its translation: CASSFGGGSTDTQYF.

The chain links TRBV2 to TRBJ1-5; the D gene is possibly TRBD1 (5 bases). The CDR3 totals 14 residues. V shed 8 bases and J shed 0 bases, with 11 bases lying between them. The germline gives CDR1 SNHLY, CDR2 FYNNEI. The CDR3 coding sequence is TGTGCCAGCCAGGGAGGATATAGCAATCAGCCCCAGCATTTT. It translates to CASQGGYSNQPQHF.

V is TRBV15 and J is TRBJ2-3; tentatively, D is TRBD1 (5 bases). With 0 bases removed from V and 3 bases from J, the gap between germline ends came to 13 bases. The CDR3 totals 16 residues. In germline, CDR1 is LNHNV, CDR2 YYDKDF (reference sequence). Here the CDR3 reads CATSREGRVGTDTQYF. The CDR3, as DNA: TGTGCCACCAGCAGAGAGGGCAGGGTGGGAACAGATACGCAGTATTTT.

The chain links TRBV6-6 to TRBJ2-7, with 9 nucleotides matching TRBD2. Losses at the gene ends were 5 bases for V and 6 bases for J; bases not matched to a gene: 14. Germline assignment: CDR1 MNHNY and CDR2 SVGAGI (reference sequence). There are 16 residues in the CDR3. This chain's CDR3 is CASSPKMTSGRLEQYF. The CDR3 DNA follows: TGTGCCAGCAGTCCGAAAATGACTAGCGGTCGGCTCGAGCAGTACTTC.

The chain has TRBV28 and TRBJ2-5, with TRBD2 matching over 7 bases. This CDR3 spans 15 amino acids. The trim removed 7 bases at V and 2 bases at J, leaving 10 bases unmatched. Germline-derived CDR1 and CDR2 are MDHEN and SYDVKM. CDR3 bases: TGTGCCAGCACCAAATCTGGGCGGGGGCAAGAGACCCAGTACTTC. Translation gives CASTKSGRGQETQYF.

V usage is TRBV6-5 and J usage is TRBJ1-1, with a tentative D call TRBD1 (6 bases). Trimming removed 5 bases from V and 0 bases from J, with 10 bases in between. Germline-derived CDR1 and CDR2 are MNHEY and SVGAGI. The CDR3 has 14 residues. This CDR3 is CASSNRALNTEAFF. CDR3 coding DNA: TGTGCCAGCAGTAACAGGGCATTGAACACTGAAGCTTTCTTT.

The rearrangement uses TRBV24-1 and TRBJ1-4; TRBD1 agrees at 7 bases. Per the germline V gene, CDR1 is KGHDR and CDR2 is SFDVKD. The CDR3 contains 15 residues. The V segment lost 3 bases and the J segment 8 bases; nucleotides outside the gene matches: 8. As DNA, the CDR3 is TGTGCCACCAGTGATCCGACAGGGTCAGGCGAAAAACTGTTTTTT. This encodes CATSDPTGSGEKLFF.

J is TRBJ2-6 and V is TRBV7-8; 9 bases are a match to TRBD1. Germline CDR1 is SGHVS and CDR2 is FQNEAQ. Trimming removed 6 bases from V and 3 bases from J; junction bases left unmatched: 21. This CDR3 has 21 residues. The CDR3 coding sequence is TGTGCCAGCAGAAAAGGACAGGGGACTTCAGCTGGAGGCTTTGGGGCCAACGTCCTGACTTTC. It translates to CASRKGQGTSAGGFGANVLTF.

V gene TRBV7-9 combines with J gene TRBJ2-1; D is possibly TRBD2 (5 bases). This CDR3 comprises 15 residues. V was clipped by 5 bases and J by 1 base, with 12 bases between them. The germline V gene has CDR1 SEHNR and CDR2 FQNEAQ (reference sequence). The CDR3 here is CASSRSRDSYNEQFF. The CDR3 DNA reads TGTGCCAGCAGCCGTTCCCGGGATTCCTACAATGAGCAGTTCTTC.